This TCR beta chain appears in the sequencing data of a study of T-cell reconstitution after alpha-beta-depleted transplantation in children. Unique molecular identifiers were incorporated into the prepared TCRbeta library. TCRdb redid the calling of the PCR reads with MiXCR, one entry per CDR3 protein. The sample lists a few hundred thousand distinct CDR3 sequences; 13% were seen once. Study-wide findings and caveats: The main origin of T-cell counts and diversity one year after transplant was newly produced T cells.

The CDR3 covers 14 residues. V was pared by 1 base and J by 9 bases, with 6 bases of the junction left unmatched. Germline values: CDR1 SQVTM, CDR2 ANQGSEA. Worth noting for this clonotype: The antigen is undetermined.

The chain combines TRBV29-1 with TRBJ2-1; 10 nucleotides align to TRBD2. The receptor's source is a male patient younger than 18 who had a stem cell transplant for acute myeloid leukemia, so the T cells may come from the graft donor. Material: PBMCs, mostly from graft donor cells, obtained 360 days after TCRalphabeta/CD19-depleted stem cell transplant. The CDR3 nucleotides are TGCAGCGTTGAAGGCCTAGCGGGAGTTGGTGAGCAGTTCTTC. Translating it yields CSVEGLAGVGEQFF.